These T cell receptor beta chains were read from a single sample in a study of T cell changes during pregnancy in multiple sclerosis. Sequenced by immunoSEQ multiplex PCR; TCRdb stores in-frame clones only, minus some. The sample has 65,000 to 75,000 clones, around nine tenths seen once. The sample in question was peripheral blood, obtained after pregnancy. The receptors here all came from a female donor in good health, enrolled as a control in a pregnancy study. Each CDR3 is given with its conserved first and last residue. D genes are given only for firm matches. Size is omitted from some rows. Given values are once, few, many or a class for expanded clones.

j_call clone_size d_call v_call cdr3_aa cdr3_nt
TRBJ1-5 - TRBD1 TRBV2 CASSEADRETRPQHF TGTGCCAGCAGTGAAGCCGACAGGGAGACGCGCCCCCAGCATTTT
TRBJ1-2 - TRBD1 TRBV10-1 CASSRDRAYGYTF TGCGCCAGCAGCCGGGACAGAGCCTATGGCTACACCTTC
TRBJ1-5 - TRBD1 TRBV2 CASGQEDFSNQPQHF TGTGCCAGCGGACAGGAGGATTTTAGCAATCAGCCCCAGCATTTT
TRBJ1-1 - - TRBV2 CASSEGGTEAFF TGTGCCAGCAGTGAGGGAGGCACTGAAGCTTTCTTT
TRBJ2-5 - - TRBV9 CASSVGLGGPSQETQYF TGTGCCAGCAGCGTAGGATTGGGGGGGCCAAGCCAAGAGACCCAGTACTTC
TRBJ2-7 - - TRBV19 CASTRRRGGGEQYF TGTGCCAGTACCCGGAGGAGGGGGGGTGGCGAGCAGTACTTC
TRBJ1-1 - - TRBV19 CASIGKGPTEAFF TGTGCCAGCATCGGTAAGGGGCCCACTGAAGCTTTCTTT
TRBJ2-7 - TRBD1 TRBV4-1 CASSQPGTGNGYEQYF TGCGCCAGCAGCCAACCCGGGACAGGGAATGGGTACGAGCAGTACTTC
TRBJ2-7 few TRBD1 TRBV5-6 CASSSDRSSYEQYF TGTGCCAGCAGCTCGGACAGGTCAAGCTACGAGCAGTACTTC
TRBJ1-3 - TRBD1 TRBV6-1 CASRLRGHGNTIYF TGTGCCAGCAGGCTCAGGGGGCATGGAAACACCATATATTTT
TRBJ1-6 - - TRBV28 CASSLDSSSPLHF TGTGCCAGCAGTTTAGACAGTAGTTCACCCCTCCACTTT
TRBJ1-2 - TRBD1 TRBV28 CASSLSSGTEDGYTF TGTGCCAGCAGTTTATCGTCCGGGACAGAGGATGGCTACACCTTC
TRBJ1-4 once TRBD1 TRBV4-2 CASSQEEQGRANEKLFF TGTGCCAGCAGCCAAGAGGAACAGGGGCGGGCTAATGAAAAACTGTTTTTT
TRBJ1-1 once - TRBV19 CASSIGRTNTEAFF TGTGCCAGTAGTATCGGCCGGACAAACACTGAAGCTTTCTTT
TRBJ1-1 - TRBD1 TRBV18 CASSDRATEAFF TGTGCCAGCTCAGACAGGGCCACTGAAGCTTTCTTT
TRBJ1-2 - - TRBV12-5 CASGDSINYGYTF TGTGCTAGTGGTGACAGTATAAACTATGGCTACACCTTC
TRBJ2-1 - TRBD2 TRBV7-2 CASSALAGSYNEQFF TGTGCCAGCAGCGCCCTAGCGGGGTCCTACAATGAGCAGTTCTTC
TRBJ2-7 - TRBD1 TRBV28 CASSPRDRKYEQYF TGTGCCAGCAGTCCCCGGGACAGGAAATACGAGCAGTACTTC
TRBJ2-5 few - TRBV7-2 CASSLAVSETQYF TGTGCCAGCAGCTTAGCGGTCAGTGAGACCCAGTACTTC
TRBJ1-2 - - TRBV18 CASSPEQFYGYTF TGTGCCAGCTCACCGGAACAGTTCTATGGCTACACCTTC
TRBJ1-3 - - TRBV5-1 CASSLAPGTGNTIYF TGCGCCAGCAGCTTGGCCCCAGGGACTGGAAACACCATATATTTT